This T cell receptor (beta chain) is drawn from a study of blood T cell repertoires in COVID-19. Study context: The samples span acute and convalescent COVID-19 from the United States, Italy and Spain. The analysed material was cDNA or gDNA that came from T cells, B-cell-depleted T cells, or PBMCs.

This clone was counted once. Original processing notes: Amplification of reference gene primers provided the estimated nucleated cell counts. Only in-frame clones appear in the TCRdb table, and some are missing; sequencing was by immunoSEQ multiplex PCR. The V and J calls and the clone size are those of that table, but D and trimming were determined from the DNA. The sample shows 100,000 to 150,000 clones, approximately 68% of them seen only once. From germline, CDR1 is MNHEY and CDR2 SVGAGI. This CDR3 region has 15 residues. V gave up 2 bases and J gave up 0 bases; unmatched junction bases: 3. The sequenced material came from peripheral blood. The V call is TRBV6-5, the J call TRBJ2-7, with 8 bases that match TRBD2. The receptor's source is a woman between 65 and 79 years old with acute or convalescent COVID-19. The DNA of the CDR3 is TGTGCCAGCAGTTACGCGGGAGGCTACTCCTACGAGCAGTACTTC. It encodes CASSYAGGYSYEQYF.